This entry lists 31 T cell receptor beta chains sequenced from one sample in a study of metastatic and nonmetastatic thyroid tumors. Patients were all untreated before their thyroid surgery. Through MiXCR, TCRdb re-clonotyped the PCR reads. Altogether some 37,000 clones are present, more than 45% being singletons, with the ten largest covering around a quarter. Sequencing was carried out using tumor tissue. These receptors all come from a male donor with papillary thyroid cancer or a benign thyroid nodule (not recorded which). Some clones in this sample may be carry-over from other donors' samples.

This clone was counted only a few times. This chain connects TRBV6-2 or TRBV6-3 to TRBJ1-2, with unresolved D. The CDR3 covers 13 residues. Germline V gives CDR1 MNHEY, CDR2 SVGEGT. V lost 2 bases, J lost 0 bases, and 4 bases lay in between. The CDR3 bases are TGTGCCAGCAGTTACAGATCTAACTATGGCTACACCTTC. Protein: CASSYRSNYGYTF.

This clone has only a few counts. This CDR3 is CASSLSEGQGAGEQYF. DNA for the CDR3: TGTGCCAGCAGCCTTTCGGAGGGACAGGGGGCAGGGGAGCAGTACTTC. This chain joins TRBV4-2 and TRBJ2-7, with TRBD1 identical over 12 bases. The V and J ends lost 4 bases and 7 bases, in that order; junction bases with no gene match: 11. This CDR3 has 16 residues. Germline V CDR1 and CDR2: LGHNA, YNFKEQ.

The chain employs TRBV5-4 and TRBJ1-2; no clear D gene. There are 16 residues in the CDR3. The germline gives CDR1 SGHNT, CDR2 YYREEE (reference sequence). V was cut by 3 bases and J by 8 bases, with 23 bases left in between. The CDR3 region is CASSSGGPDKAGGYTF. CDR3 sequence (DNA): TGTGCCAGCAGCTCCGGAGGACCCGACAAGGCCGGAGGCTACACCTTC.

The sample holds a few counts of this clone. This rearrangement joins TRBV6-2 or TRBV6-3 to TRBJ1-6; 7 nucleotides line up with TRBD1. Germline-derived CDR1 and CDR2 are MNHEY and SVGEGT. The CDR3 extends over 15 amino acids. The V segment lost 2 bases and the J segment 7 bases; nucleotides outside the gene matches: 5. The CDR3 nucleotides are TGTGCCAGCAGTTACGGTACAGGGGCGAATTCACCCCTCCACTTT. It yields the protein CASSYGTGANSPLHF.

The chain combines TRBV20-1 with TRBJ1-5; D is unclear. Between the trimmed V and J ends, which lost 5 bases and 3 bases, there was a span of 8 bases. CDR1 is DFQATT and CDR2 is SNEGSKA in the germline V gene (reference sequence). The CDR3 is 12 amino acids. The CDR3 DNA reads TGCAGTGCTTACCTAACCAATCAGCCCCAGCATTTT. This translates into CSAYLTNQPQHF.

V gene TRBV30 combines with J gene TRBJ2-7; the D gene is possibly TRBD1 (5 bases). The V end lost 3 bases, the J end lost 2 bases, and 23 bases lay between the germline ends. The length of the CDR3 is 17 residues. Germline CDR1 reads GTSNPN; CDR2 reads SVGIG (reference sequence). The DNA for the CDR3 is TGTGCCTGGAGCCGCGATGCCCGACTCACAGGAACCTACGAGCAGTACTTC. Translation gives CAWSRDARLTGTYEQYF. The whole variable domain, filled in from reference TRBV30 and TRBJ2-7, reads SQTIHQWPATLVQPVGSPLSLECTVEGTSNPNLYWYRQAAGRGLQLLFYSVGIGQISSEVPQNLSASRPQDRQFILSSKKLLLSDSGFYLCAWSRDARLTGTYEQYFGPGTRLTVT.

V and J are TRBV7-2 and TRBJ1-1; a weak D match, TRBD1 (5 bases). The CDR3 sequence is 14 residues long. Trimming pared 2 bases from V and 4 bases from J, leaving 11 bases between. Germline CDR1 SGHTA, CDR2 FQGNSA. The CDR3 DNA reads TGTGCCAGCAGCTTAAGCCGCAGGGCCACTGAAGCTTTCTTT. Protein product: CASSLSRRATEAFF.

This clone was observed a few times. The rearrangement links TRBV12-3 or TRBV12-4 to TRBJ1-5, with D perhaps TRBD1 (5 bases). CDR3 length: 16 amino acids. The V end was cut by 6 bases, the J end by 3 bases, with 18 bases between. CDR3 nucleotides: TGTGCCAGCAGATCCGACGGGGGGGGATACAATCAGCCCCAGCATTTT. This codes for CASRSDGGGYNQPQHF.

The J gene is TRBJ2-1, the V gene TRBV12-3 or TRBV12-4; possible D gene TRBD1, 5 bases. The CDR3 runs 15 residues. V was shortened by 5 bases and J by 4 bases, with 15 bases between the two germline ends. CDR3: CASSVVQGAYNEQFF. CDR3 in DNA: TGTGCCAGCAGTGTCGTGCAGGGCGCTTACAATGAGCAGTTCTTC.

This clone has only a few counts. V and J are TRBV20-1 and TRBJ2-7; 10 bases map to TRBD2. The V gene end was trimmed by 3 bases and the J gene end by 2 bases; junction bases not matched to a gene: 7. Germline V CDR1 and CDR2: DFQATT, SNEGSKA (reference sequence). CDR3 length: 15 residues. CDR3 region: CSASHKAGGPYEQYF. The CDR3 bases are TGCAGTGCTAGTCACAAAGCGGGAGGGCCCTACGAGCAGTACTTC.

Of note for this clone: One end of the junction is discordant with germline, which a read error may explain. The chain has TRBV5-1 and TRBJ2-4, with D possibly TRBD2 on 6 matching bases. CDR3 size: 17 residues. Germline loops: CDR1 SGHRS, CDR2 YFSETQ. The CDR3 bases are TGCGCCAGCATCTTGTCCCCCCCTGGGACTGGAAGTGACATTCAGTACTTC. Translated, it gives CASILSPPGTGSDIQYF.

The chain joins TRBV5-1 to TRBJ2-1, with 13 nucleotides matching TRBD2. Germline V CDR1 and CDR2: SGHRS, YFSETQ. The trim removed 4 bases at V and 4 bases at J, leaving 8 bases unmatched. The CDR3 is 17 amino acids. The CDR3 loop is CASSEIGTSGTYNEQFF. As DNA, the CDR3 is TGCGCCAGCAGCGAAATTGGGACTAGCGGGACATACAATGAGCAGTTCTTC.

The CDR3 loop reads CASSNSGTRVHEQYF. As DNA, the CDR3 is TGTGCCAGCAGCAATTCCGGGACTAGAGTTCACGAGCAGTACTTC. J is TRBJ2-7 and V is TRBV11-2, with TRBD2 matching 8 bases. The trim removed 5 bases at V and 5 bases at J, leaving 11 bases unmatched. The CDR3 runs to 15 residues. Germline assignment: CDR1 SGHAT and CDR2 FQNNGV.

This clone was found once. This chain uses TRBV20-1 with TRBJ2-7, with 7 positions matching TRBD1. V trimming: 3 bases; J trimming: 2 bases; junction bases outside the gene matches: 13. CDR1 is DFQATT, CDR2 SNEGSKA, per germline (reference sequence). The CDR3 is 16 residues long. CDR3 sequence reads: CSARSPKGANTYEQYF. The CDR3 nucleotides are TGCAGTGCTAGGTCCCCCAAGGGGGCTAATACCTACGAGCAGTACTTC.

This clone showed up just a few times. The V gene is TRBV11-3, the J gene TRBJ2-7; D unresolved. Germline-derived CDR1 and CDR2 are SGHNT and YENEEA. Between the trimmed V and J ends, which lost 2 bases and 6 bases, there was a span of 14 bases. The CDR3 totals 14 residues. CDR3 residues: CASSLPIFQGEQYF. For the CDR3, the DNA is TGTGCCAGCAGCTTACCGATTTTCCAAGGCGAGCAGTACTTC.

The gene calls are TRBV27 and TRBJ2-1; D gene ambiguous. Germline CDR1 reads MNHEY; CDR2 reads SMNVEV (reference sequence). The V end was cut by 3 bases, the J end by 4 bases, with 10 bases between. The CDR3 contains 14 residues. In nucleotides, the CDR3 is TGTGCCAGCAGTTTGAGACTCCATTACAATGAGCAGTTCTTC. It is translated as CASSLRLHYNEQFF.

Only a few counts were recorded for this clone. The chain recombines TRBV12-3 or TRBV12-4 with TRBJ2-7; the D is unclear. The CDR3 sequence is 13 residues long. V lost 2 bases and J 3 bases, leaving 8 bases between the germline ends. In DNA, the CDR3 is TGTGCCAGCAGTTTAATTATTAACTACGAGCAGTACTTC. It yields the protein CASSLIINYEQYF.

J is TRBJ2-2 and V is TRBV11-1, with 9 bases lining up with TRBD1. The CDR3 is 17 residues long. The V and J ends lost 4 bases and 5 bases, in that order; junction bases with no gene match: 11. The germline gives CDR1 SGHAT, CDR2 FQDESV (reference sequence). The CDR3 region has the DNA TGTGCCAGCAGCTCCGGACAGGGGAAAAAGGGAACCGGGGAGCTGTTTTTT. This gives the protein CASSSGQGKKGTGELFF.

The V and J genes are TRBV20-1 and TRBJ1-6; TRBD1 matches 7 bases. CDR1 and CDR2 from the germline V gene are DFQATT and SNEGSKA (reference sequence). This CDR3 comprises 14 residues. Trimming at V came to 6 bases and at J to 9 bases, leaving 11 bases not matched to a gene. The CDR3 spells CSARDSIGVSPLHF. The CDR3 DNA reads TGCAGTGCCCGGGACAGTATTGGGGTTTCACCCCTCCACTTT.

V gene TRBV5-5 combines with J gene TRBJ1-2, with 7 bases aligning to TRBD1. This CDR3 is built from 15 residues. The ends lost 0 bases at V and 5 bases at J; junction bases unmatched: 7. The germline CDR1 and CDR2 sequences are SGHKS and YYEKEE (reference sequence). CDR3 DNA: TGTGCCAGCAGCTTGGAAGGGGGCCGGGGTTATGGCTACACCTTC. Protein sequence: CASSLEGGRGYGYTF.

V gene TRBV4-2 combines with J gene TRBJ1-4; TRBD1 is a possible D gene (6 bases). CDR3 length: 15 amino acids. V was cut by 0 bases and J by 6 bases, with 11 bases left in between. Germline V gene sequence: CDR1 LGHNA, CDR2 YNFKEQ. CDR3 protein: CASSQDQGLDEKLFF. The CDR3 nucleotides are TGTGCCAGCAGCCAAGATCAGGGGTTGGATGAAAAACTGTTTTTT.

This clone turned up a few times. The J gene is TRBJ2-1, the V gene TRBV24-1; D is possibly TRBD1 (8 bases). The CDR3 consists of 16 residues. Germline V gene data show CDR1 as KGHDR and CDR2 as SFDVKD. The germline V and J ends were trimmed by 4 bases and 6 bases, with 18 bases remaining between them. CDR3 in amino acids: CATSEGTGLVGNEQFF. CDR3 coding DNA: TGTGCCACCAGTGAGGGGACAGGACTAGTTGGCAATGAGCAGTTCTTC.

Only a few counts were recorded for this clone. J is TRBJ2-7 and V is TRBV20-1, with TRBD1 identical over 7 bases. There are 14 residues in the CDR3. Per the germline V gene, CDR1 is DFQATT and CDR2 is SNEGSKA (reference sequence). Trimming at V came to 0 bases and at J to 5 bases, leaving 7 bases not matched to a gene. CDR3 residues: CSARDQTGDHEQYF. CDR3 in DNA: TGCAGTGCTAGAGATCAAACAGGGGACCACGAGCAGTACTTC.

The CDR3 bases are TGCAGTGCTAGAGTATGGGAGCCCCCCTACAATGAGCAGTTCTTC. Its translation is CSARVWEPPYNEQFF. The chain combines TRBV20-1 with TRBJ2-1, with D possibly matching TRBD2 (5 bases). Per the germline V gene, CDR1 is DFQATT and CDR2 is SNEGSKA (reference sequence). This CDR3 contains 15 residues. Trimming took 1 base from V and 2 from J, leaving 12 bases between them.

The CDR3 DNA reads TGTGCCAGCAGTTACTCGGGAGGGGTCGGGGAGCTGTTTTTT. This translates into CASSYSGGVGELFF. The chain joins TRBV6-5 to TRBJ2-2; 7 nucleotides agree with TRBD2. The CDR3 has 14 amino acids. Per the germline V gene, CDR1 is MNHEY and CDR2 is SVGAGI. V dropped 0 bases and J dropped 7; count of bases not matched to a gene: 2.

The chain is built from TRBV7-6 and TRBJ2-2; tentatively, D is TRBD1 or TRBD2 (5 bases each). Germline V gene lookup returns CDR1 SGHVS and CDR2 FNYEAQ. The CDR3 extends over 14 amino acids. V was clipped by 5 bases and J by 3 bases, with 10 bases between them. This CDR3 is CASSTWDDTGELFF. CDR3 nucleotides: TGTGCCAGCAGCACCTGGGACGACACCGGGGAGCTGTTTTTT.

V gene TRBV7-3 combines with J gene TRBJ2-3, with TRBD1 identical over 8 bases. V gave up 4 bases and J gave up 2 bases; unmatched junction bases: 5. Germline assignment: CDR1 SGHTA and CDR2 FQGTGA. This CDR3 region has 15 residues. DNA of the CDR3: TGTGCCAGCAGCTCGACAGGGGTACCCACAGATACGCAGTATTTT. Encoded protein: CASSSTGVPTDTQYF.

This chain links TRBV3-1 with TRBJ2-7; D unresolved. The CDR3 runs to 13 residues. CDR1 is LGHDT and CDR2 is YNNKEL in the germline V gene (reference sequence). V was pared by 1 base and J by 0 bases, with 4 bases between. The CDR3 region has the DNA TGTGCCAGCAGCCAAGGACACTCCTACGAGCAGTACTTC. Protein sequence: CASSQGHSYEQYF.

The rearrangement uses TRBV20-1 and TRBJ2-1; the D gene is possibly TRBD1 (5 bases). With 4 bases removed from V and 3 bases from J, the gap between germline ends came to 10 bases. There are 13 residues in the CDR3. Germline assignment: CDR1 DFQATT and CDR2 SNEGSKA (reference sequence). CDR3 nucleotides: TGCAGTGCTAACGCAGGGTACTACAATGAGCAGTTCTTC. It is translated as CSANAGYYNEQFF.

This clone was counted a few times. The CDR3, as DNA: TGTGCCAGCAGCTTAGCGACTAGCGGGACTTCCCGTGGCAATGAGCAGTTCTTC. Amino acids: CASSLATSGTSRGNEQFF. This chain connects TRBV7-2 to TRBJ2-1; 11 nucleotides align to TRBD2. CDR1 and CDR2 (germline): SGHTA, FQGNSA. CDR3 size: 18 residues. J gave up 6 bases and V 0 bases, and 10 bases lay outside the gene matches.

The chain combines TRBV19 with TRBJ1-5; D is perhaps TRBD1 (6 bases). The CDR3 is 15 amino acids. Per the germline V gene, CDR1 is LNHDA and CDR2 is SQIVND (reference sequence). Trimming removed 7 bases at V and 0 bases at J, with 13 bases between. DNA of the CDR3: TGTGCCAGTACCCCAGGGGCTTATAGCAATCAGCCCCAGCATTTT. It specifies CASTPGAYSNQPQHF.